The rows below give T cell receptor beta chains drawn from one sample of a study of tumor-infiltrating lymphocytes in localized non-small cell lung cancer. Data came from immunoSEQ multiplex PCR; TCRdb stores just in-frame clones and leaves some out. Of some 13,000 clones detected, about two thirds appear once; the ten largest clones hold 22%. The source material was uninvolved lung tissue not adjacent to the tumor. All receptors come from a human donor with non-small cell lung cancer. The CDR3 runs from the conserved cysteine through the conserved F or W. D genes are given only for firm matches. Some rows have no size entry. The others give once, few or many, or a class for an expanded clone.

TRBJ2-3 - TRBV30 TRBD2 TGTGCCTGGAGCGGGGGGGCCACAGATACGCAGTATTTT CAWSGGATDTQYF
TRBJ2-1 - TRBV29-1 TRBD2 TGCAGCGTTGGAGGCCCCACCGCAACTAGCGCTAATGAGCAGTTCTTC CSVGGPTATSANEQFF
TRBJ1-4 - TRBV11-3 - TGTGCCAGCAGCCTACGTGAGTTGCGTTGGAGGGTAGGGAGAGAAAAACTGTTTTTT CASSLRELRWRVGREKLFF
TRBJ1-2 - TRBV6-1 - TGTGCCAGCAGTGAGCCCCCCACCCCCTACACCTTC CASSEPPTPYTF
TRBJ2-3 - TRBV7-3 - TGTGCCAGCAGCTTAGGGCAGCCCACAGATACGCAGTATTTT CASSLGQPTDTQYF
TRBJ1-2 - TRBV7-9 - TGTGCCAGCAGCTTAGTGGGCTATGGCTACACCTTC CASSLVGYGYTF
TRBJ2-7 - TRBV7-3 - TGTGCCAGCAGCTTAGATTGGGGAACCGAGCAGTACTTC CASSLDWGTEQYF
TRBJ2-2 few TRBV30 - TGTGCCTGGAGTGTACAGGGACGGACGCTATTGAACACCGGGGAGCTGTTTTTT CAWSVQGRTLLNTGELFF
TRBJ2-7 - TRBV28 - TGTGCCAGCAGTAGCCGGACGGCCACCTACGAGCAGTACTTC CASSSRTATYEQYF
TRBJ2-5 few TRBV4-1 TRBD1 TGCGCCAGCAGCCAAGGGACAGGAACCGAAGAGACCCAGTACTTC CASSQGTGTEETQYF
TRBJ1-4 few TRBV18 TRBD1 TGTGCCAGCTCACAGTCCCAGGGGGCGACGGGGGAAAAACTGTTTTTT CASSQSQGATGEKLFF